This T cell receptor beta chain was observed in a study of CD8+CD57+ T cells in acquired aplastic anemia. Study-level information: The average for DNA from sorted CD4+ and CD8+ cells was 3.2 ug.

Researchers used genomic DNA as the template to profile TCR beta VDJ and CDR3. TCRdb ran MiXCR on the reads and lists one entry per CDR3 protein. Here the sample spans just over 450,000 distinct CDR3 sequences, roughly a third being singletons. This clonotype was recorded a few times. Sequenced patients had shown CD8+CD57+ cell expansion by flow cytometry. The V end was cut by 4 bases, the J end by 0 bases, with 18 bases between. Germline lookup yields CDR1 KGHDR and CDR2 SFDVKD. CDR3 length: 18 amino acids. This TCR was recovered from a human donor with aplastic anemia. The sequencing sample was made of sorted CD4+, CD8+, or CD8+CD57+ T cells (not recorded which) from PBMCs. This chain connects TRBV24-1 to TRBJ2-1; D is possibly TRBD1 (6 bases). CDR3 loop: CATSDPQANRDSYNEQFF. In DNA, the CDR3 is TGTGCCACCAGTGACCCACAAGCGAACAGGGACTCCTACAATGAGCAGTTCTTC.